This T cell receptor beta chain was identified in a study of blood T cell repertoires in COVID-19. Whole-study context: The United States, Italy and Spain were the sources of the acute and convalescent COVID-19 samples. PBMCs, B-cell-depleted T cells, or T cells were the source of the cDNA or gDNA that made up the material.

This clone was seen more than once but under ten times. The V and J ends lost 3 bases and 0 bases respectively, with 9 bases between them. CDR1 is SGHTS, CDR2 YDEGEE, per germline. The length of the CDR3 is 14 residues. Under the authors' procedure: The authors estimated nucleated cell counts from reference gene primer amplification. Only in-frame clones appear in the TCRdb table, and some are missing; sequencing was by immunoSEQ multiplex PCR. The DNA gave D and trimming, while V, J and clone size come from that table. The sample holds about 140,000 clones, 84% seen once. The gene calls are TRBV5-8 and TRBJ1-2, with a weak D call TRBD1 (5 bases). The sequence was obtained from a man between 60 and 70 years old with active or convalescent COVID-19. The sequencing sample was made of peripheral blood. Written as DNA, the CDR3 is TGTGCCAGCAGCTCCGGGGGTTCTAACTATGGCTACACCTTC. Translation: CASSSGGSNYGYTF.